These 24 T cell receptor beta chains came from one sample sequenced in a study of molecular identifiers for immune sequencing clone quantification. TCRdb used MiXCR to reprocess the PCR reads, holding one entry per CDR3 protein. This sample yields about 65,000 distinct CDR3 sequences, of which roughly 17% are seen a single time; approximately 1.5% belongs to the top ten. Material for sequencing was naive CD8+ T cells from blood, with Jurkat cell RNA spiked in. The sample's subset: FACS-sorted CD8+CD4-CCR7+CD45RA+ naive T cells. These TCRs come from a human donor in good health. Some libraries in this study had Jurkat cell RNA spiked in.

There are a few counts of this clonotype. A much larger clonotype is one base distant, so this may be a read error. The chain carries TRBV11-2 and TRBJ2-7; 9 bases map to TRBD1. Per germline, CDR1 SGHAT and CDR2 FQNNGV. The CDR3 sequence is 15 residues long. In nucleotides, the CDR3 is TGTGCCAGCAGCGGACACTGGACAGGGGCATACGAGCGGTACTTC. This sequence encodes CASSGHWTGAYERYF. The full variable domain, with the rest looked up from reference TRBV11-2 and TRBJ2-7, is EAGVAQSPRYKIIEKRQSVAFWCNPISGHATLYWYQQILGQGPKLLIQFQNNGVVDDSQLPKDRFSAERLKGVDSTLKIQPAKLEDSAVYLCASSGHWTGAYERYFGPGTRLTVT.

The chain combines TRBV12-3 or TRBV12-4 with TRBJ1-1, with D possibly being TRBD1 (5 bases). The ends were cut back, 3 bases at V and 3 bases at J, with 14 bases in the middle. The CDR3 contains 15 residues. CDR3 sequence (DNA): TGTGCCAGCAGTTTTCTAGGGGAGGAAGACACTGAAGCTTTCTTT. It encodes CASSFLGEEDTEAFF.

The rearrangement uses TRBV7-2 and TRBJ2-2; 7 bases match TRBD2. CDR1 is SGHTA and CDR2 is FQGNSA in the germline V gene. The CDR3 totals 17 residues. V lost 4 bases to trimming and J lost 3 bases; unmatched junction nucleotides: 11. Written as DNA, the CDR3 is TGTGCCAGCAGCTCAGAGCGGGACCGACTATACACCGGGGAGCTGTTTTTT. This sequence encodes CASSSERDRLYTGELFF.

V gene TRBV19 combines with J gene TRBJ1-1, with 10 bases that match TRBD1. The CDR3 totals 14 residues. From germline, CDR1 is LNHDA and CDR2 SQIVND (reference sequence). V was pared by 3 bases and J by 4 bases, with 2 bases of the junction left unmatched. Here the CDR3 reads CASSMGQGSTEAFF. DNA of the CDR3: TGTGCCAGTAGTATGGGACAGGGGAGCACTGAAGCTTTCTTT.

This clonotype was observed at least ten times. This chain links TRBV10-3 with TRBJ1-3; no reliable D call. With 7 bases removed from V and 0 bases from J, the gap between germline ends came to 4 bases. Per germline, CDR1 ENHRY and CDR2 SYGVKD. The CDR3 has 12 amino acids. CDR3 in amino acids: CAITVSGNTIYF. In DNA, the CDR3 is TGTGCCATCACTGTCTCTGGAAACACCATATATTTT.

This clonotype was counted at least ten times. The CDR3 DNA follows: TGCGCCAGCAGTGAGCCCCCCCCGGCGGGACTCACTGAAGCTTTCTTT. This translates into CASSEPPPAGLTEAFF. This rearrangement joins TRBV10-2 to TRBJ1-1; a weak D match, TRBD1 (5 bases). Trimming removed 2 bases at V and 4 bases at J, with 17 bases between. The V gene's germline CDR1 is WSHSY and CDR2 SAAADI. The CDR3 is made up of 16 amino acids.

In this sample, this clonotype turned up many times. The chain uses TRBV7-9 and TRBJ1-5, with D maybe TRBD1 (5 bases). Per germline, CDR1 SEHNR and CDR2 FQNEAQ (reference sequence). Trimming left V 5 bases short and J 3 bases short, with 11 bases between. The length of the CDR3 is 14 residues. As DNA, the CDR3 is TGTGCCAGCAGCCCGGGGGGAATCAATCAGCCCCAGCATTTT. Translating it yields CASSPGGINQPQHF.

The sample holds many counts of this clonotype. The chain couples TRBV27 to TRBJ1-1, with D hard to call. V lost 2 bases and J lost 0, with 10 bases in between. This CDR3 is built from 15 residues. The germline V gene encodes CDR1 MNHEY and CDR2 SMNVEV (reference sequence). The CDR3 region has the DNA TGTGCCAGCAGTTTAAATAGAGGGTTGAACACTGAAGCTTTCTTT. Translation gives CASSLNRGLNTEAFF.

This clonotype occurred a few times. The chain links TRBV30 to TRBJ2-2; no firm D call. This CDR3 is built from 12 residues. Germline V CDR1 and CDR2: GTSNPN, SVGIG (reference sequence). Between the trimmed V and J ends, which lost 3 bases and 4 bases, there was a span of 6 bases. The CDR3 loop is CAWRHSTGELFF. The CDR3 nucleotides read TGTGCCTGGAGGCACAGCACCGGGGAGCTGTTTTTT.

For this clonotype: A much larger clone sits a single nucleotide away, making a read error possible. The V call is TRBV4-1, the J call TRBJ2-2; TRBD2 is a possible D gene (6 bases). The CDR3 is 13 amino acids. Germline CDR1 is MGHRA and CDR2 is YSYEKL. The CDR3 reads CAASRESTGVLFF. The DNA for the CDR3 is TGCGCCGCTAGCCGGGAGTCCACCGGGGTGCTGTTTTTT.

This clonotype was seen many times. V gene TRBV28 combines with J gene TRBJ2-5; D might be TRBD1 (5 bases). CDR1 and CDR2 from the germline V gene are MDHEN and SYDVKM. V lost 2 bases and J lost 4, with 11 bases in between. This CDR3 is built from 14 residues. As DNA, the CDR3 is TGTGCCAGCAGTTTAGGCGCAGGGATAGAGACCCAGTACTTC. It encodes CASSLGAGIETQYF.

Only one count was recorded for this clonotype. A much larger clone lies one base from this, so it may be a read error. The V gene is TRBV7-8, the J gene TRBJ2-1; 13 bases line up with TRBD2. Per the germline V gene, CDR1 is SGHVS and CDR2 is FQNEAQ. The junction had 7 bases not matched to a gene; V was cut back by 5 bases and J by 9 bases. The CDR3 runs 15 residues. DNA of the CDR3: TGTGCCAGCAGCACCGGACTAGCGGGAGTTCGTGAGCAGTTCTTC. As protein: CASSTGLAGVREQFF.

This clonotype was counted many times. The rearrangement joins TRBV7-9 to TRBJ2-5; 8 bases are shared with TRBD1. Per the germline V gene, CDR1 is SEHNR and CDR2 is FQNEAQ (reference sequence). The CDR3 loop spans 14 amino acids. The V and J ends lost 3 bases and 2 bases, in that order; junction bases with no gene match: 2. CDR3 in amino acids: CASSLDRAQETQYF. The CDR3 bases are TGTGCCAGCAGCTTGGACAGGGCACAAGAGACCCAGTACTTC.

As for this clonotype: This could be a read error, since a much larger clone is one nucleotide away. The gene calls are TRBV5-6 and TRBJ2-1; 9 nucleotides match TRBD1. The J call could be wrong; TRBJ2-7 is a better fit for the DNA end. CDR1 is SGHDT and CDR2 is YYEEEE in the germline V gene. CDR3 size: 14 residues. CDR3 bases: TGTGCCAGCAGCTTTGGGACAGGGTATACTGAGCAGTACTTC. This translates into CASSFGTGYTEQYF.

This clonotype showed up many times. This chain connects TRBV20-1 to TRBJ2-6; D call uncertain. This CDR3 spans 14 amino acids. The germline V and J ends were trimmed by 6 bases and 4 bases, with 13 bases remaining between them. In germline, CDR1 is DFQATT, CDR2 SNEGSKA (reference sequence). CDR3 nucleotide sequence: TGCAGTGCCCGCACCGACGACGGGGCCAACGTCCTGACTTTC. Its translation is CSARTDDGANVLTF.

This clonotype has ten or more counts. The V and J genes are TRBV5-5 and TRBJ2-3; perhaps TRBD1 as D (5 bases). Trimming removed 4 bases at V and 6 bases at J, with 24 bases between. The germline gives CDR1 SGHKS, CDR2 YYEKEE (reference sequence). The CDR3 spans 17 residues. CDR3 nucleotide sequence: TGTGCCAGCAGCCCTACGCCTAGGGGTCTCCCTCAGGATACGCAGTATTTT. The encoded protein is CASSPTPRGLPQDTQYF.

This clonotype was counted many times. This rearrangement joins TRBV25-1 to TRBJ1-1; no firm D call. The CDR3 totals 14 residues. V was pared by 1 base and J by 4 bases, with 10 bases between. Per the germline V gene, CDR1 is MGHDK and CDR2 is SYGVNS. The CDR3 loop reads CASSELDGSTEAFF. CDR3 coding DNA: TGTGCCAGCAGTGAATTGGACGGTAGCACTGAAGCTTTCTTT.

This clonotype was picked up many times. This rearrangement joins TRBV24-1 to TRBJ2-2; 7 bases map to TRBD2. CDR1 KGHDR and CDR2 SFDVKD come from the germline V gene. Losses at the gene ends were 3 bases for V and 3 bases for J; bases not matched to a gene: 6. The CDR3 has 16 amino acids. CDR3 coding DNA: TGTGCCACCAGTGATCCACAGCGGGGAGACACCGGGGAGCTGTTTTTT. This sequence encodes CATSDPQRGDTGELFF.

This clonotype was detected many times. The chain joins TRBV7-9 to TRBJ2-3; 8 bases align to TRBD2. Germline CDR1 SEHNR, CDR2 FQNEAQ (reference sequence). There are 15 residues in the CDR3. J was trimmed by 6 bases and V by 3 bases; bases with no gene match: 8. Written as DNA, the CDR3 is TGTGCCAGCAGCTTTGAGCGGGAGTCGACCGATACGCAGTATTTT. It specifies CASSFERESTDTQYF. The complete variable domain, with remaining parts taken from reference TRBV7-9 and TRBJ2-3, reads DTGVSQNPRHKITKRGQNVTFRCDPISEHNRLYWYRQTLGQGPEFLTYFQNEAQLEKSRLLSDRFSAERPKGSFSTLEIQRTEQGDSAMYLCASSFERESTDTQYFGPGTRLTVL.

This clonotype was seen many times. The chain recombines TRBV7-9 with TRBJ2-3; D may be TRBD2 (6 bases). The CDR3 has 15 residues. Germline V CDR1 and CDR2: SEHNR, FQNEAQ (reference sequence). Trimming pared 2 bases from V and 0 bases from J, leaving 9 bases between. The DNA of the CDR3 is TGTGCCAGCAGCTTATGGGACTCTAGCACAGATACGCAGTATTTT. Translating it yields CASSLWDSSTDTQYF.

This clonotype has just a few counts. This may stem from a read error, because a much larger clone lies one nucleotide away. The chain couples TRBV7-2 to TRBJ1-2; D is unclear. The CDR3 has 15 amino acids. The germline gives CDR1 SGHTA, CDR2 FQGNSA. CDR3 nucleotide sequence: TGTGCCGGCAGACCAGCCCCATGGGGTAACTATGGCTACACCTTC. The encoded protein is CAGRPAPWGNYGYTF.

This clonotype was seen many times. The rearrangement joins TRBV5-6 to TRBJ1-2; TRBD1 is a possible D gene (5 bases). This CDR3 is 16 amino acids long. Trimming removed 4 bases from V and 4 bases from J, with 20 bases in between. Germline V gives CDR1 SGHDT, CDR2 YYEEEE. The CDR3 region has the DNA TGTGCCAGCAGCCGAAAGGGGTCAGGGAATGCCTATGGCTACACCTTC. This codes for CASSRKGSGNAYGYTF.

The chain is built from TRBV29-1 and TRBJ1-2; D is unresolved. This CDR3 comprises 13 residues. CDR1 is SQVTM and CDR2 is ANQGSEA in the germline V gene. Trimming left V 7 bases short and J 4 bases short, with 16 bases between. CDR3 DNA sequence: TGCAGCGGGGAAGAACCGAACCTCTATGGCTACACCTTC. This gives the protein CSGEEPNLYGYTF.

This clonotype was observed at least ten times. The rearrangement joins TRBV6-6 to TRBJ1-5, with a weak D call TRBD1 (6 bases). Trimming stripped 7 bases from V and 7 bases from J, with 11 bases between. Germline lookup yields CDR1 MNHNY and CDR2 SVGAGI (reference sequence). CDR3 size: 12 residues. CDR3 DNA sequence: TGTGCCAGCACGGCAGGGGACCAGCCCCAGCATTTT. It is translated as CASTAGDQPQHF.